Sequencing of this TCR beta chain was carried out in a study of cytomegalovirus exposure and HLA in healthy donors. On the study more broadly: Earlier sequencing of 150 million to 200 million T cells yielded 90 million to 140 million unique TCR beta sequences. An early release of data contained some 80 million unique TCRs, which came from HLA-typed donors.

The CDR3 is 17 amino acids. At sampling all donors were nominally healthy, likely with unrecorded immune exposures. General study results and limits: CMV serostatus was the sole immune exposure data available.

Notes on this clone: The antigen remains undetermined.

PCR used 60 Vbeta primers and 13 Jbeta primers. Profiling relied on immunoSEQ multiplex PCR, and the TCRdb table lists in-frame clones only, not all of them. The sample holds around 300,000 clones, 70% to 90% seen once. The clonotype originates from a woman between 18 and 29 years old in good health and CMV-seronegative. This chain links TRBV21-1 with TRBJ1-3. TRBV21-1 is a documented pseudogene. The sample was PBMCs. Written as DNA, the CDR3 is TGTGCCAGCAGCTCCAGCGGGGAGGGTTTAACTGGAAACACCATATATTTT. Its translation is CASSSSGEGLTGNTIYF.